Listed below are T cell receptor beta chains from one sample, sequenced in a study of T-cell reconstitution after alpha-beta-depleted transplantation in children. From the PCR reads, TCRdb called clonotypes with MiXCR, one entry per CDR3 protein. The repertoire holds 450,000 to 600,000 distinct CDR3 sequences, around 19% seen once, with about 3.1% in the top ten. The sample was PBMCs from the stem cell graft donor, taken from the stem cell graft. The source is a human donor who donated a stem cell graft to a child with acute lymphoblastic leukemia. Both conserved end residues are part of each CDR3. The D gene is left open where the match is weak. Rows give clone size only sometimes, using once, few, many, or a class for an expanded clone.

V,J,length,D,size,DNA,CDR3
TRBV10-3,TRBJ2-5,14,TRBD2,-,TGTGCCATCAGTGGGAGCGGGGGCCAAGAGACCCAGTACTTC,CAISGSGGQETQYF
TRBV7-9,TRBJ2-3,16,TRBD1,few,TGTGCCAGCAGCTTTCTGACAGGGCTGGGCGCAGATACGCAGTATTTT,CASSFLTGLGADTQYF
TRBV6-1,TRBJ2-6,13,-,few,TGTGCCAGCCCGGGCTCTGGGGCCAACGTCCTGACTTTC,CASPGSGANVLTF
TRBV12-3/TRBV12-4,TRBJ1-5,15,-,-,TGTGCCAGCCAGGGACAAGATACGGGCAATCAGCCCCAGCATTTT,CASQGQDTGNQPQHF
TRBV6-5,TRBJ2-3,17,TRBD2,few,TGTGCCAGCAGCCGATGGACTAGCGGGCGCAGCACAGATACGCAGTATTTT,CASSRWTSGRSTDTQYF
TRBV28,TRBJ2-5,15,TRBD1,few,TGTGCCACCCACTATACCGGGACAGGGCGCGAGACCCAGTACTTC,CATHYTGTGRETQYF
TRBV7-1,TRBJ1-2,23,TRBD1,-,TGTGCCAGCAGCTCTACCAATAAACCTTTGCCAGGGACAGGAGGGCGAGGGAACTATGGCTACACCTTC,CASSSTNKPLPGTGGRGNYGYTF
TRBV27,TRBJ1-5,12,-,-,TGTGCCAGCAGTTCGTACAATCAGCCCCAGCATTTT,CASSSYNQPQHF
TRBV5-1,TRBJ2-2,14,-,few,TGCGCCAGCAGCCCCTACGTAGACACCGGGGAGCTGTTTTTT,CASSPYVDTGELFF
TRBV9,TRBJ1-5,16,-,few,TGTGCCAGCTCCTCCGGCTTGGGGGGGCCCAAACAGCCCCAGCATTTT,CASSSGLGGPKQPQHF
TRBV5-1,TRBJ2-3,16,TRBD1,few,TGCGCCAGCAGCACGAGGACAGGGGCTAGCACAGATACGCAGTATTTT,CASSTRTGASTDTQYF
TRBV7-9,TRBJ1-2,15,-,-,TGTGCCAGCAGCCTAGGAGGGGGGATCGACTATGGCTACACCTTC,CASSLGGGIDYGYTF
TRBV27,TRBJ2-7,15,TRBD2,-,TGTGCCAGCACACTTCGAGCGGGAGGGCCCTACGAGCAGTACTTC,CASTLRAGGPYEQYF
TRBV7-3,TRBJ2-2,17,-,few,TGTGCCAGCAGCTTTATCCGGGACCGGCGAAAGACCGGGGAGCTGTTTTTT,CASSFIRDRRKTGELFF
TRBV20-1,TRBJ2-7,14,TRBD1,few,TGCAGTGCTAGTCGGACAGGTAGTTCCTACGAGCAGTACTTC,CSASRTGSSYEQYF
TRBV18,TRBJ1-3,15,-,few,TGTGCCAGCTCCCCACCCGACCAGGTTGGAAACACCATATATTTT,CASSPPDQVGNTIYF
TRBV4-2,TRBJ1-2,17,-,-,TGTGCCAGCAGCCTCCTGGGAGGGGGAGAGGCTAACTATGGCTACACCTTC,CASSLLGGGEANYGYTF
TRBV10-2,TRBJ1-5,15,TRBD1,-,TGCGCCAGCAAGGGGACAGCCTATAGCAATCAGCCCCAGCATTTT,CASKGTAYSNQPQHF
TRBV4-1,TRBJ2-1,17,TRBD2,-,TGCGCCAGCAGCCAACGGAGGGCTAGCGGGAGTACCTGGGAGCAGTTCTTC,CASSQRRASGSTWEQFF
TRBV12-5,TRBJ2-3,16,TRBD2,few,TGTGCTAGTGGTCTCGGACTAGCGGGAGTGGTGGATACGCAGTATTTT,CASGLGLAGVVDTQYF
TRBV12-5,TRBJ2-7,15,TRBD2,-,TGTGCTAGTGGCGATACTAGCGCCTACTCCTACGAGCAGTACTTC,CASGDTSAYSYEQYF
TRBV6-5,TRBJ1-5,15,TRBD1,-,TGTGCCAGCAGTTACTCGCGACAGGGACATCAGCCCCAGCATTTT,CASSYSRQGHQPQHF
TRBV16,TRBJ2-1,15,-,few,TGTGCCAGCAGCCCGTTAGGGTTGACAGTTAATGAGCAGTTCTTC,CASSPLGLTVNEQFF
TRBV7-9,TRBJ2-1,13,TRBD2,few,TGTGCCAGCAGCTTATCCAGCGGGGGGTTGGAGTTCTTC,CASSLSSGGLEFF
TRBV7-9,TRBJ1-5,16,TRBD1,-,TGTGCCAGCAGCAGACAGGGGAATTCGGGCAATCAGCCCCAGCATTTT,CASSRQGNSGNQPQHF
TRBV3-1,TRBJ2-3,13,-,many,TGTGCCAGCAGGCCGACGGTGACAGATACGCAGTATTTT,CASRPTVTDTQYF
TRBV27,TRBJ2-5,15,TRBD1,-,TGTGCCAGCAGTGGTCGGGACAGGGGTCGAGAGACCCAGTACTTC,CASSGRDRGRETQYF
TRBV5-1,TRBJ1-2,14,TRBD1,-,TGCGCCAGCAGCTTACAGGGGGCGAGGTATGGCTACACCTTC,CASSLQGARYGYTF
TRBV12-3/TRBV12-4,TRBJ1-1,14,-,few,TGTGCCAGCAGTTACAGGAACGTTAACACTGAAGCTTTCTTT,CASSYRNVNTEAFF
TRBV15,TRBJ2-1,15,TRBD2,-,TGTGCCACCAGCTACGGACTAGCGTGGGTCGATGAGCAGTTCTTC,CATSYGLAWVDEQFF
TRBV11-2,TRBJ2-5,17,-,few,TGTGCCAGCAGCTTAGGGGGGCTGCCCTGGGCAGGAGAGACCCAGTACTTC,CASSLGGLPWAGETQYF
TRBV5-1,TRBJ1-2,14,-,few,TGCGCCAGCAGCCCCCATCGGGAGAGAAATGGCTACACCTTC,CASSPHRERNGYTF
TRBV29-1,TRBJ2-1,10,-,-,TGCAGCTTCGGCCCTTTTGAGCAGTTCTTC,CSFGPFEQFF
TRBV7-2,TRBJ2-7,17,TRBD2,-,TGTGCCAGCAGCTTAGTAGGCGGGAGGGCCGCAATGTCGGAGCAGTACTTC,CASSLVGGRAAMSEQYF
TRBV9,TRBJ1-1,15,-,few,TGTGCCAGCAGCGTAGCTCCAAACCGAAGGACTGAAGCTTTCTTT,CASSVAPNRRTEAFF
TRBV20-1,TRBJ2-1,17,TRBD1,-,TGCAGTGCTGGGGACAGGGGGCGCTTAGGCGACTACAATGAGCAGTTCTTC,CSAGDRGRLGDYNEQFF
TRBV10-3,TRBJ2-5,14,-,few,TGTGCCATCAGTGAGCTGGGGGACCAAGAGACCCAGTACTTC,CAISELGDQETQYF
TRBV12-3/TRBV12-4,TRBJ2-1,14,-,-,TGTGCCAGCAGTTTGCGGGACAACTACAATGAGCAGTTCTTC,CASSLRDNYNEQFF
TRBV20-1,TRBJ1-1,16,-,few,TGCAGTGCAAAGTACCCACCTTGGGCCCGCAACACTGAAGCTTTCTTT,CSAKYPPWARNTEAFF
TRBV9,TRBJ2-6,20,-,few,TGTGCCAGCAGCGTAGGGGGCTGGCAGCTAGCTTCATCTGGGGCCAACGTCCTGACTTTC,CASSVGGWQLASSGANVLTF
TRBV7-3,TRBJ2-3,17,TRBD2,-,TGTGCCAGCAGCTCCTTTAGACTAGCGGGAGAGGGAGATACGCAGTATTTT,CASSSFRLAGEGDTQYF
TRBV7-3,TRBJ2-1,19,-,few,TGTGCCAGCACCCCTAAGGGACCCGGGGCGGTGGGGAGCTACAATGAGCAGTTCTTC,CASTPKGPGAVGSYNEQFF
TRBV21-1,TRBJ2-3,16,-,-,TGTGCCAGCAGCAAAGAAGGCGGGCTATACGGGTATACGCAGTATTTT,CASSKEGGLYGYTQYF
TRBV7-2,TRBJ2-4,15,-,few,TGTGCCAGCAGCTTAATGGAACTAGCCAAAAACATTCAGTACTTC,CASSLMELAKNIQYF
TRBV27,TRBJ2-3,14,TRBD1,-,TGTGCCAGCCGCCTAACAGGGGTCTCAGATACGCAGTATTTT,CASRLTGVSDTQYF
TRBV12-3/TRBV12-4,TRBJ1-5,11,-,-,TGTGCCAGCAGTTCAGCGGAGCCCCAGCATTTT,CASSSAEPQHF
TRBV4-1,TRBJ2-1,16,TRBD2,-,TGCGCCAGCAGCCTGGGACTAGCGGGAGCTAAGGATGAGCAGTTCTTC,CASSLGLAGAKDEQFF
TRBV7-9,TRBJ2-1,12,-,-,TGTGCCAGCAGCCACGTAAATAATGAGCAGTTCTTC,CASSHVNNEQFF
TRBV18,TRBJ1-5,14,-,few,TGTGCCAGCTCACCGAAGTCTGGCAATCAGCCCCAGCATTTT,CASSPKSGNQPQHF